One sample yielded the 18 T cell receptor beta chains listed below, sequenced in a study of blood T cell repertoires in COVID-19. Measured with immunoSEQ multiplex PCR; TCRdb has only the in-frame clones, and not every one. The table records 250,000 to 350,000 clones, approximately 84% of them present only once. The source material was peripheral blood. Receptor source: a woman under 40 who had recovered from COVID-19.

V is TRBV12-3 or TRBV12-4 and J is TRBJ1-2; no reliable D call. CDR3 length equals 13 residues. Trimming took off 1 base at V and 11 bases at J, with 14 bases between the two ends. The DNA for the CDR3 is TGTGCCAGCAGTTTAGGGTCTAGCGTTTGGTACACCTTC. It specifies CASSLGSSVWYTF.

The CDR3 reads CASSFGTRGQETQYF. The CDR3 DNA follows: TGTGCCAGCAGCTTCGGAACGCGGGGGCAAGAGACCCAGTACTTC. The chain couples TRBV11-1 to TRBJ2-5; 7 bases agree with TRBD2. CDR3 length: 15 residues. V lost 3 bases and J lost 2; bases outside the gene matches: 6. CDR1 SGHAT and CDR2 FQDESV come from the germline V gene (reference sequence).

The rearrangement joins TRBV7-2 to TRBJ1-1; possible D gene TRBD1, 6 bases. CDR1 SGHTA and CDR2 FQGNSA come from the germline V gene. The V and J ends lost 7 bases and 0 bases respectively, with 18 bases between them. The CDR3 runs to 16 residues. The CDR3 loop is CASTQEGWDMNTEAFF. The CDR3 DNA reads TGTGCCAGCACCCAAGAGGGGTGGGACATGAACACTGAAGCTTTCTTT.

A few counts support this clone. This rearrangement joins TRBV2 to TRBJ2-1; D not certain. This CDR3 is 15 amino acids long. V was pared by 2 bases and J by 5 bases, with 13 bases between. Germline assignment: CDR1 SNHLY and CDR2 FYNNEI. CDR3 DNA sequence: TGTGCCAGCAGTGAACCTCTGGCCCGCAACAATGAGCAGTTCTTC. It is translated as CASSEPLARNNEQFF.

The chain is built from TRBV13 and TRBJ1-6, with a possible D match to TRBD1 (5 bases). Germline CDR1 and CDR2: PRHDT and FYEKMQ (reference sequence). V gave up 2 bases and J gave up 0 bases, with 11 bases separating them. The CDR3 consists of 17 residues. As DNA, the CDR3 is TGTGCCAGCAGCTTAAAATCCGGGGGCTCCTATAATTCACCCCTCCACTTT. Translating it yields CASSLKSGGSYNSPLHF.

V gene TRBV2 combines with J gene TRBJ2-7; 7 positions match TRBD1. This CDR3 contains 14 residues. CDR1 and CDR2 from the germline V gene are SNHLY and FYNNEI. V trimming: 4 bases; J trimming: 5 bases; junction bases outside the gene matches: 8. CDR3: CASSGNRGLDEQYF. As DNA, the CDR3 is TGTGCCAGCAGTGGAAACAGGGGATTGGACGAGCAGTACTTC.

V is TRBV13 and J is TRBJ2-4; 13 bases are shared with TRBD2. Germline loops: CDR1 PRHDT, CDR2 FYEKMQ (reference sequence). This CDR3 region has 20 residues. J was trimmed by 0 bases and V by 1 base; bases with no gene match: 9. CDR3 sequence reads: CASSLVTGLAGRRAKNIQYF. CDR3 bases: TGTGCCAGCAGCTTAGTCACGGGACTAGCGGGACGTCGAGCCAAAAACATTCAGTACTTC.

The table lists this clone with a count of one. The chain uses TRBV27 and TRBJ1-1; 8 bases align to TRBD1. The V segment lost 3 bases and the J segment 3 bases; nucleotides outside the gene matches: 6. The V gene's germline CDR1 is MNHEY and CDR2 SMNVEV (reference sequence). This CDR3 contains 15 residues. CDR3 bases: TGTGCCAGCAGTTTCGATGGGACAGGTTACACTGAAGCTTTCTTT. Translated: CASSFDGTGYTEAFF.

In DNA form, the CDR3 reads TGTGCCAGCAGTTACCAGGACAGGGGCCAAGAGACCCAGTACTTC. Its translation is CASSYQDRGQETQYF. The J gene is TRBJ2-5, the V gene TRBV6-6; TRBD1 matches 9 bases. The CDR3 sequence is 15 residues long. The ends lost 2 bases at V and 1 base at J; junction bases unmatched: 2. Germline lookup yields CDR1 MNHNY and CDR2 SVGAGI (reference sequence).

The chain joins TRBV4-3 to TRBJ2-3, with TRBD2 matching 11 bases. This CDR3 comprises 15 residues. V was clipped by 4 bases and J by 4 bases; unmatched bases: 4. CDR1 is LGHNA and CDR2 is YSLEER in the germline V gene. The CDR3 bases are TGCGCCAGCAGCCTTACTAGCGGGAGTCCAGATACGCAGTATTTT. It is translated as CASSLTSGSPDTQYF.

This chain connects TRBV3-1 (or the pseudogene TRBV3-2) to TRBJ2-7; 10 bases are shared with TRBD1. This CDR3 is 15 amino acids long. V gave up 3 bases and J gave up 2 bases; unmatched junction bases: 4. From germline, CDR1 is LGHDT and CDR2 YNNKEL (reference sequence). The CDR3 reads CASSHPGQGTYEQYF. Written as DNA, the CDR3 is TGTGCCAGCAGCCACCCGGGACAGGGGACCTACGAGCAGTACTTC.

The rearrangement uses TRBV18 and TRBJ2-4; tentatively, D is TRBD1 (6 bases). CDR3 length: 16 amino acids. Germline CDR1 KGHSH, CDR2 LQKENI. The V end was cut by 6 bases, the J end by 0 bases, with 15 bases between. This chain's CDR3 is CASSSPQGLAKNIQYF. The DNA of the CDR3 is TGTGCCAGCTCGTCACCTCAGGGGCTAGCCAAAAACATTCAGTACTTC.

V and J are TRBV5-1 and TRBJ1-6, with 11 positions matching TRBD1. This CDR3 region has 15 residues. Germline V gene lookup returns CDR1 SGHRS and CDR2 YFSETQ. V lost 4 bases and J lost 9; bases outside the gene matches: 6. CDR3 in DNA: TGCGCCAGCAGCGGGGACAGGGGGTACGGTTCACCCCTCCACTTT. Its protein is CASSGDRGYGSPLHF. The full variable domain, its missing parts supplied by reference TRBV5-1 and TRBJ1-6, is KAGVTQTPRYLIKTRGQQVTLSCSPISGHRSVSWYQQTPGQGLQFLFEYFSETQRNKGNFPGRFSGRQFSNSRSEMNVSTLELGDSALYLCASSGDRGYGSPLHFGNGTRLTVT.

V is TRBV5-4 and J is TRBJ2-1; TRBD2 is a possible D gene (5 bases). The germline V gene has CDR1 SGHNT and CDR2 YYREEE (reference sequence). Trimming pared 4 bases from V and 3 bases from J, leaving 11 bases between. CDR3 size: 14 residues. CDR3 protein: CASSRDGDYNEQFF. The CDR3, as DNA: TGTGCCAGCAGCCGGGATGGGGACTACAATGAGCAGTTCTTC.

The count of this clone is one. The J gene is TRBJ1-6, the V gene TRBV27; D gene uncertain. The V gene's germline CDR1 is MNHEY and CDR2 SMNVEV (reference sequence). The V end lost 6 bases, the J end lost 13 bases, and 13 bases lay between the germline ends. This CDR3 has 12 residues. The CDR3 here is CASRSGEAPLHF. The CDR3 bases are TGTGCCAGCAGGTCCGGGGAGGCCCCCCTCCACTTT.

This chain connects TRBV30 to TRBJ2-1; TRBD1 is a possible D gene (6 bases). Trimming cost V 4 bases and J 1 base, with 14 bases left between them. Looked up from germline, CDR1 is GTSNPN and CDR2 is SVGIG (reference sequence). The CDR3 has 15 amino acids. The CDR3: CAWIRQGSSYNEQFF. The DNA for the CDR3 is TGTGCCTGGATCAGGCAGGGGTCATCCTACAATGAGCAGTTCTTC.

The V and J genes are TRBV24-1 and TRBJ2-3; TRBD1 aligns across 8 bases. Germline CDR1 is KGHDR and CDR2 is SFDVKD. The CDR3 covers 16 residues. The ends lost 4 bases at V and 5 bases at J; junction bases unmatched: 10. This CDR3 reads CATSDLKATGGDTQYF. Here the CDR3 DNA reads TGTGCCACCAGTGACCTGAAGGCCACAGGGGGAGATACGCAGTATTTT.

The J gene is TRBJ2-7, the V gene TRBV6-5; tentative D call: TRBD1 (6 bases). Between the trimmed V and J ends, which lost 7 bases and 3 bases, there was a span of 19 bases. The germline V gene encodes CDR1 MNHEY and CDR2 SVGAGI. This CDR3 comprises 15 residues. The CDR3 DNA reads TGTGCCAGCACCAGGGGAGCGGCAGGCGGCTACGAGCAGTACTTC. Translating gives CASTRGAAGGYEQYF.